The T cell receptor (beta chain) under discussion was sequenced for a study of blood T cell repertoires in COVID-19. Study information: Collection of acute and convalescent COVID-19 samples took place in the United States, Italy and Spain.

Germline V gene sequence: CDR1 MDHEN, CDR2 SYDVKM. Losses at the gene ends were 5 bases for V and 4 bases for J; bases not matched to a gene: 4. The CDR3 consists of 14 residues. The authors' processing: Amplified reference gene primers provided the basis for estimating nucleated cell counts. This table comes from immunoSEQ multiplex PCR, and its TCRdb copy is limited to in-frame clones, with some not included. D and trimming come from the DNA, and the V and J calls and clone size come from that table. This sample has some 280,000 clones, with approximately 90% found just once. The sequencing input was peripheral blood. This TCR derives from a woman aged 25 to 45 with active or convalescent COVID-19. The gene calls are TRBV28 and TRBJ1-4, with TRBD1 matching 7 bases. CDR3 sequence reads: CASSGTADNEKLFF. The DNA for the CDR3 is TGTGCCAGCAGTGGGACAGCAGATAATGAAAAACTGTTTTTT. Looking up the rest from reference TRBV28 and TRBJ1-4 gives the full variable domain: DVKVTQSSRYLVKRTGEKVFLECVQDMDHENMFWYRQDPGLGLRLIYFSYDVKMKEKGDIPEGYSVSREKKERFSLILESASTNQTSMYLCASSGTADNEKLFFGSGTQLSVL.